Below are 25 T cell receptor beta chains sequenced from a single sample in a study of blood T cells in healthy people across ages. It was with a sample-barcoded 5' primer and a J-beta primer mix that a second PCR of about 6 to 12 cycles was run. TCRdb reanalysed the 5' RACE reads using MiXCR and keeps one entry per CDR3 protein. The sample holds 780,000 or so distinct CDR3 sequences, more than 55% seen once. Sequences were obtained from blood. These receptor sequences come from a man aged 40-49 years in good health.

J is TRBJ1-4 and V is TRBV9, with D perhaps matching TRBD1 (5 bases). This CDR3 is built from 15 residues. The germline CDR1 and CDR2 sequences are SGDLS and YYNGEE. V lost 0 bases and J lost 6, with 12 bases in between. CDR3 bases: TGTGCCAGCAGCGTAGATCAGGGAAGGGATGAAAAACTGTTTTTT. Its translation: CASSVDQGRDEKLFF. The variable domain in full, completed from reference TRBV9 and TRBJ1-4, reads DSGVTQTPKHLITATGQRVTLRCSPRSGDLSVYWYQQSLDQGLQFLIQYYNGEERAKGNILERFSAQQFPDLHSELNLSSLELGDSALYFCASSVDQGRDEKLFFGSGTQLSVL.

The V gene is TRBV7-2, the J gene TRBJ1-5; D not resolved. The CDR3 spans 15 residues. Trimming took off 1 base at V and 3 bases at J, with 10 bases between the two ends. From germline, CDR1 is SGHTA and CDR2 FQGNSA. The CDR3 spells CASSLGPNPNQPQHF. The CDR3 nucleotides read TGTGCCAGCAGCTTAGGTCCCAATCCCAATCAGCCCCAGCATTTT.

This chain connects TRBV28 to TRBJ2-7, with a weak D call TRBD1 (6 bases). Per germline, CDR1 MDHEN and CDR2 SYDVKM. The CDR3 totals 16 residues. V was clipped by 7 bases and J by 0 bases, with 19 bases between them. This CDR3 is CASKSPRGTYSYEQYF. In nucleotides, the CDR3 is TGTGCCAGCAAGTCCCCAAGGGGGACATACTCCTACGAGCAGTACTTC.

CDR3 in amino acids: CASSFGGPTGRFGEQYF. CDR3 sequence (DNA): TGTGCCAGCAGTTTTGGTGGACCGACAGGGAGGTTCGGCGAGCAGTACTTC. The chain is built from TRBV28 and TRBJ2-7; a weak D match, TRBD1 (7 bases). The germline V gene has CDR1 MDHEN and CDR2 SYDVKM. V dropped 3 bases and J dropped 6 bases, with 24 bases sitting between them. The CDR3 is 17 amino acids.

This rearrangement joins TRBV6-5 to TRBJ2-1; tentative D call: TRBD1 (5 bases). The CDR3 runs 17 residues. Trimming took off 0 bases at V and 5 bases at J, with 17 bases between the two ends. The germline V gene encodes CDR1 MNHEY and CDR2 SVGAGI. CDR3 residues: CASSYSIAQEINNEQFF. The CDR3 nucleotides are TGTGCCAGCAGTTACTCGATAGCACAGGAAATCAACAATGAGCAGTTCTTC.

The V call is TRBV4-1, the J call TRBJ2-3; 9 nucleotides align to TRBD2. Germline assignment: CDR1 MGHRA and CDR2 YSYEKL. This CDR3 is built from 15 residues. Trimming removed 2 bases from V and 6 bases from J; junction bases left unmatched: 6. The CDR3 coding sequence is TGCGCCAGCAGCCAACTAGCGGGACCTGGGGATACGCAGTATTTT. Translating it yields CASSQLAGPGDTQYF.

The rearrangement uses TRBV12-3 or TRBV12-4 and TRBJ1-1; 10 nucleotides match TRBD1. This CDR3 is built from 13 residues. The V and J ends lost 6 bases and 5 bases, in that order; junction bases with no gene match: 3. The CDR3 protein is CASSGTGVTEAFF. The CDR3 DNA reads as TGTGCCAGCAGCGGGACAGGGGTTACTGAAGCTTTCTTT.

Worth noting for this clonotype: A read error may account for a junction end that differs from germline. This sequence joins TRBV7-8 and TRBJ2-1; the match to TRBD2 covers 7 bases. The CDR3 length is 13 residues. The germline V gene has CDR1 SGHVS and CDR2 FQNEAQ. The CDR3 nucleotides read TGTGCCAGCAGCCTACTGGGGGGGAATGGGCAGTTCTTC. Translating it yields CASSLLGGNGQFF.

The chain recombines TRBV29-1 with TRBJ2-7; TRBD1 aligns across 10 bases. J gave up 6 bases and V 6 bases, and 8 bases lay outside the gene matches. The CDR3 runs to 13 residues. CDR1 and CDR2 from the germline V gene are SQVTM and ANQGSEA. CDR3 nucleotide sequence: TGCAGCGTCGCATCGACAGGGGGCGCCGAGCAGTACTTC. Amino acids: CSVASTGGAEQYF.

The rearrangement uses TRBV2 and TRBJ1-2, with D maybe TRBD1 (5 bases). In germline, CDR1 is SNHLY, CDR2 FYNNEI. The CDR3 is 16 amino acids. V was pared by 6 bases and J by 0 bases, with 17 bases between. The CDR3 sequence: CASSDPAGGTNYGYTF. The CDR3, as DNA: TGTGCCAGCAGCGACCCAGCGGGGGGGACTAACTATGGCTACACCTTC. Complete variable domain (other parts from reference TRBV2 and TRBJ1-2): EPEVTQTPSHQVTQMGQEVILRCVPISNHLYFYWYRQILGQKVEFLVSFYNNEISEKSEIFDDQFSVERPDGSNFTLKIRSTKLEDSAMYFCASSDPAGGTNYGYTFGSGTRLTVV.

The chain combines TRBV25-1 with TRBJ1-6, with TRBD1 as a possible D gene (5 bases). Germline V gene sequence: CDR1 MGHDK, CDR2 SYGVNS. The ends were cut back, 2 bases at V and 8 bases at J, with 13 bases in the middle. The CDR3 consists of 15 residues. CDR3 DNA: TGTGCCAGCAGTGAAACCGGGGCCAGGGATTCACCCCTCCACTTT. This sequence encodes CASSETGARDSPLHF. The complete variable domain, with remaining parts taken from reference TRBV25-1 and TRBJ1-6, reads EADIYQTPRYLVIGTGKKITLECSQTMGHDKMYWYQQDPGMELHLIHYSYGVNSTEKGDLSSESTVSRIRTEHFPLTLESARPSHTSQYLCASSETGARDSPLHFGNGTRLTVT.

The CDR3 nucleotides are TGTGCCAGCAGTGACGAGGGGGCTGATGGCTACACCTTC. This sequence encodes CASSDEGADGYTF. The genes are TRBV25-1 and TRBJ1-2; TRBD1 aligns across 7 bases. The germline gives CDR1 MGHDK, CDR2 SYGVNS. The V gene end was trimmed by 3 bases and the J gene end by 6 bases; junction bases not matched to a gene: 4. The CDR3 sequence is 13 residues long.

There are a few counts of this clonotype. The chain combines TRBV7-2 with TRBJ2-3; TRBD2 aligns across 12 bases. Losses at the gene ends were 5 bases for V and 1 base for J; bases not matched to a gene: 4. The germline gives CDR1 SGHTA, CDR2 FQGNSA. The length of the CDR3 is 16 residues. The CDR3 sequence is CASSPRLAGGTDTQYF. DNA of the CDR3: TGTGCCAGCAGCCCGCGACTAGCGGGGGGCACAGATACGCAGTATTTT.

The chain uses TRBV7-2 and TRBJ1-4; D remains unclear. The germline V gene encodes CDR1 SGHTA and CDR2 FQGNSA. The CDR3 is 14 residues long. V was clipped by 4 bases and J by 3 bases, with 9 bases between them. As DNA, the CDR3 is TGTGCCAGCAGCTCGTGGTCGCCTAATGAAAAACTGTTTTTT. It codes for CASSSWSPNEKLFF.

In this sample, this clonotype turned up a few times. CDR3 amino acids: CASSQERRNEQFF. The CDR3 DNA reads TGTGCCAGCAGCCAGGAGCGGCGAAATGAGCAGTTCTTC. The V and J genes are TRBV4-2 and TRBJ2-1; D is perhaps TRBD2 (5 bases). The CDR3 runs 13 residues. Germline V lookup: CDR1 LGHNA, CDR2 YNFKEQ. Between the trimmed V and J ends, which lost 3 bases and 7 bases, there was a span of 10 bases.

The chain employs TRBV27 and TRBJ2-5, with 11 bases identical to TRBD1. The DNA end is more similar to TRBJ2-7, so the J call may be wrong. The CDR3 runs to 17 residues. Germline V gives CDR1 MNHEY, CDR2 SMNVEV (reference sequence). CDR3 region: CASSSDTYPGQGGEQYF. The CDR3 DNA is TGTGCCAGCAGTTCTGATACCTATCCGGGACAGGGGGGCGAGCAGTACTTC.

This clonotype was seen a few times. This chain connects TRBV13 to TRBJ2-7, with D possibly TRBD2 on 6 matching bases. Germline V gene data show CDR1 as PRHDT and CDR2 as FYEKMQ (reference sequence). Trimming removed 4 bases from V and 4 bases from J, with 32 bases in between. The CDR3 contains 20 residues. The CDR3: CASSSPWVDSDNTRGYEQYF. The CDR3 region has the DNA TGTGCCAGCAGCTCCCCTTGGGTGGATAGCGACAACACCCGGGGGTACGAGCAGTACTTC.

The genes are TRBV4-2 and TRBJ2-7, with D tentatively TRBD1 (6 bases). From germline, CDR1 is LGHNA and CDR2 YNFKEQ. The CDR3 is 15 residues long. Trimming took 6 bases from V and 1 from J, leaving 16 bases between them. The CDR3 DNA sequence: TGTGCCAGCAGTGTAGGCCAGGGGCGTTCCTACGAGCAGTACTTC. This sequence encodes CASSVGQGRSYEQYF.

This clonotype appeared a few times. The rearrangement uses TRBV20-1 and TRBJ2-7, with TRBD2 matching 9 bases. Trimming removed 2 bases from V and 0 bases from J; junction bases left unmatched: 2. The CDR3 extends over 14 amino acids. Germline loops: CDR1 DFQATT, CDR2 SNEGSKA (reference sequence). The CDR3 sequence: CSARLAGLSYEQYF. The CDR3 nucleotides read TGCAGTGCTAGACTAGCGGGACTCTCCTACGAGCAGTACTTC.

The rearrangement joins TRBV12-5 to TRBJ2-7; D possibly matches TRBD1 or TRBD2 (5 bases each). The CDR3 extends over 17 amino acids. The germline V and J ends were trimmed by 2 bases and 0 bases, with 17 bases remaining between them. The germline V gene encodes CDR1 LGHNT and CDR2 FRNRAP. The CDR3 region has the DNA TGTGCTAGTGGTTTGATTCCGGGGCTGGTTGACTCCTACGAGCAGTACTTC. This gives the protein CASGLIPGLVDSYEQYF.

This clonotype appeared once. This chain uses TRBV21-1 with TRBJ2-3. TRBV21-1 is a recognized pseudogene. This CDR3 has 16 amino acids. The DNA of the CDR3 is TGTGCCAGCAGCTCCTCGGGTAGGCCAGGCACAGATACGCAGTATTTT. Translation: CASSSSGRPGTDTQYF.

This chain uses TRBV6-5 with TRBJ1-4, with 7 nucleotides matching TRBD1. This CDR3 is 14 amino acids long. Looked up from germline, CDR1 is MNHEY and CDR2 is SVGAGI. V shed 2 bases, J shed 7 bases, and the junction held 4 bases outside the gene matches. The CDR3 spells CASSYDRDREKLFF. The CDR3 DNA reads TGTGCCAGCAGTTACGACAGGGACCGTGAAAAACTGTTTTTT.

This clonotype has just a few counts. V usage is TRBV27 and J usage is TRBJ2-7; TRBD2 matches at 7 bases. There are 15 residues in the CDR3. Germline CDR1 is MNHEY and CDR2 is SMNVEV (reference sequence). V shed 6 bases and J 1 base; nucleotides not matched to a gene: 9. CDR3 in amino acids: CASRLSGMGSYEQYF. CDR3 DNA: TGTGCCAGCAGACTCAGCGGGATGGGGTCCTACGAGCAGTACTTC.

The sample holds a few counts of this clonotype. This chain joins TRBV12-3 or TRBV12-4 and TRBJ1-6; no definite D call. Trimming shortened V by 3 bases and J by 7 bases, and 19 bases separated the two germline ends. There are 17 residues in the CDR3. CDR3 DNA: TGTGCCAGCAGTTTTCTTGTCGGACGGACGGGCAATTCACCCCTCCACTTT. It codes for CASSFLVGRTGNSPLHF.

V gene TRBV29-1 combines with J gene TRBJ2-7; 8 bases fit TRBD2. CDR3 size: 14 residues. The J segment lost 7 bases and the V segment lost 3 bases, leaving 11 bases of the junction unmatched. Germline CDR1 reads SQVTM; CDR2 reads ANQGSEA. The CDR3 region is CSVDLTSGDNEQYF. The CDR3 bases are TGCAGCGTTGATCTAACTAGCGGCGACAATGAGCAGTACTTC.